Each of the 8 T cell receptor beta chains below was sequenced from the same sample in a study of blood T cells in healthy people across ages. Then a second PCR, running about 6 to 12 cycles, was carried out with a sample-barcoded 5' primer and a J-beta primer mix. In TCRdb, the 5' RACE reads were re-called with MiXCR into one record per CDR3 protein. The sample consists of 600,000 to 800,000 distinct CDR3 sequences, 52% of them appearing once. Source material: blood. Source of these receptors: a woman aged 80 or over in good health.

This clonotype appeared many times. The rearrangement links TRBV20-1 to TRBJ2-3; D unclear. The CDR3 is 11 residues long. Germline V CDR1 and CDR2: DFQATT, SNEGSKA (reference sequence). V dropped 4 bases and J dropped 6 bases, with 8 bases sitting between them. The CDR3 nucleotides are TGCAGTGCTAAGGCGTGGGATACGCAGTATTTT. Its translation: CSAKAWDTQYF.

The gene calls are TRBV15 and TRBJ1-2, with D possibly being TRBD1 (6 bases). Per the germline V gene, CDR1 is LNHNV and CDR2 is YYDKDF (reference sequence). V lost 1 base, J lost 4 bases, and 13 bases lay in between. The CDR3 has 15 residues. CDR3 coding DNA: TGTGCCACCAGCAGAGGATCACAGGGAACCTATGGCTACACCTTC. As protein: CATSRGSQGTYGYTF.

The rearrangement uses TRBV12-3 or TRBV12-4 and TRBJ1-2; 8 nucleotides line up with TRBD1. The CDR3 sequence is 11 residues long. V lost 10 bases, J lost 10 bases, and 8 bases stayed unmatched. The CDR3 DNA reads as TGTGCCACAGGAATCCAGGGGGCCTACACCTTC. Amino acids: CATGIQGAYTF.

This sequence joins TRBV6-2 or TRBV6-3 and TRBJ2-1; TRBD2 matches 8 bases. Germline V gene data show CDR1 as MNHEY and CDR2 as SVGEGT. The CDR3 loop spans 17 amino acids. V lost 2 bases to trimming and J lost 1 base; unmatched junction nucleotides: 7. This CDR3 is CASSYPTGGRSYNEQFF. CDR3 nucleotides: TGTGCCAGCAGTTACCCAACGGGGGGGCGATCCTACAATGAGCAGTTCTTC.

This clonotype was seen only a few times. The chain carries TRBV2 and TRBJ2-7; no clear D gene. Trimming cost V 9 bases and J 4 bases, with 10 bases left between them. Germline CDR1 and CDR2: SNHLY and FYNNEI. The CDR3 runs 11 residues. This CDR3 is CASGIPYEQYF. In DNA, the CDR3 is TGTGCCAGTGGGATCCCGTACGAGCAGTACTTC.

The chain employs TRBV2 and TRBJ2-3; D uncertain. This CDR3 has 14 amino acids. Germline CDR1 SNHLY, CDR2 FYNNEI. Trimming removed 6 bases from V and 2 bases from J, with 12 bases in between. The CDR3 DNA sequence: TGTGCCAGCAGGAGGCAGGTTAACACAGATACGCAGTATTTT. Translated, it gives CASRRQVNTDTQYF.

This clonotype was recorded at least ten times. V is TRBV12-3 or TRBV12-4 and J is TRBJ2-3; the D is unclear. The ends were cut back, 6 bases at V and 4 bases at J, with 8 bases in the middle. This CDR3 has 12 amino acids. The CDR3 reads CASSLRADTQYF. The CDR3 DNA sequence: TGTGCCAGCAGCCTAAGAGCAGATACGCAGTATTTT.

The J gene is TRBJ1-2, the V gene TRBV28; D is ambiguous. The CDR3 has 12 residues. CDR1 and CDR2 from the germline V gene are MDHEN and SYDVKM. The ends were cut back, 3 bases at V and 6 bases at J, with 8 bases in the middle. The DNA of the CDR3 is TGTGCCAGCAGTTTCCGTCCCCATGGCTACACCTTC. Translating gives CASSFRPHGYTF.